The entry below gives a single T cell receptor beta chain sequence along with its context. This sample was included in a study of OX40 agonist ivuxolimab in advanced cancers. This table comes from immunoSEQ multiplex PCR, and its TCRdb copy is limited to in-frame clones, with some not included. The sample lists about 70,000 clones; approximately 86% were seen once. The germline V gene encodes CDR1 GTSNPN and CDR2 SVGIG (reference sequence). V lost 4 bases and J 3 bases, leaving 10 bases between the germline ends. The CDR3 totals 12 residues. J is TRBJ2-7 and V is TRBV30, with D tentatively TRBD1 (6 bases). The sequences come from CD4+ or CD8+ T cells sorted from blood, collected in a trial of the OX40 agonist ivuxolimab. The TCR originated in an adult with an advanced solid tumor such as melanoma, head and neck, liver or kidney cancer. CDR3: CAWNSGDYEQYF. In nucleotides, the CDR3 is TGTGCCTGGAACTCAGGGGACTACGAGCAGTACTTC.